The next 14 T cell receptor beta chains were all read from a single sample in a study of T cell responses to AZD1222 COVID-19 vaccine. Repertoires were generated with immunoSEQ multiplex PCR, while TCRdb's copy carries only in-frame clones and drops some. Of about 99,000 clones listed, over 75% are singletons. Sequenced material: peripheral blood, taken on day 0 of AZD1222 vaccination. All receptors come from an adult in good health.

This clone has more than one count but fewer than ten. V usage is TRBV28 and J usage is TRBJ1-5, with unresolved D. This CDR3 has 17 amino acids. The germline V gene has CDR1 MDHEN and CDR2 SYDVKM. Trimming removed 2 bases from V and 3 bases from J, with 17 bases in between. CDR3 in DNA: TGTGCCAGCAGTTTAACGGCAGGCCTACTCCTCAATCAGCCCCAGCATTTT. Amino acid sequence: CASSLTAGLLLNQPQHF. Based on the CDR3 plus reference TRBV28 and TRBJ1-5, the full variable domain is DVKVTQSSRYLVKRTGEKVFLECVQDMDHENMFWYRQDPGLGLRLIYFSYDVKMKEKGDIPEGYSVSREKKERFSLILESASTNQTSMYLCASSLTAGLLLNQPQHFGDGTRLSIL.

The chain is built from TRBV4-1 and TRBJ1-2; 7 nucleotides align to TRBD1. Germline CDR1 and CDR2: MGHRA and YSYEKL. This CDR3 is built from 15 residues. V was pared by 3 bases and J by 2 bases, with 6 bases of the junction left unmatched. The CDR3 sequence is CASSQQTGFNYGYTF. CDR3 DNA sequence: TGCGCCAGCAGCCAGCAGACAGGGTTCAACTATGGCTACACCTTC.

The chain links TRBV7-2 to TRBJ1-5; TRBD1 might be the D (6 bases). Germline V CDR1 and CDR2: SGHTA, FQGNSA. V gave up 2 bases and J gave up 4 bases, with 12 bases separating them. The CDR3 is 15 amino acids. The CDR3 reads CASSLPGGANQPQHF. DNA for the CDR3: TGTGCCAGCAGCTTACCGGGGGGGGCGAATCAGCCCCAGCATTTT.

The genes are TRBV7-9 and TRBJ2-3; 11 nucleotides match TRBD1. The CDR3 consists of 14 residues. V lost 5 bases to trimming and J lost 6 bases; unmatched junction nucleotides: 4. CDR1 is SEHNR and CDR2 is FQNEAQ in the germline V gene (reference sequence). The CDR3 sequence is CASSLGTGGDTQYF. The CDR3 DNA follows: TGTGCCAGCAGCCTAGGGACAGGGGGGGATACGCAGTATTTT.

For the CDR3, the DNA is TGTGCCAGCAGTTACGGACAGGGGTCCTACGAGCAGTACTTC. Encoded protein: CASSYGQGSYEQYF. The gene calls are TRBV6-6 and TRBJ2-7; 9 positions agree with TRBD1. This CDR3 is 14 amino acids long. Per germline, CDR1 MNHNY and CDR2 SVGAGI (reference sequence). Trimming removed 2 bases from V and 1 base from J; junction bases left unmatched: 0.

This chain uses TRBV18 with TRBJ1-5; TRBD1 is a possible D gene (5 bases). This CDR3 contains 15 residues. The V and J ends lost 6 bases and 0 bases respectively, with 12 bases between them. Germline V gene data show CDR1 as KGHSH and CDR2 as LQKENI. CDR3 amino acids: CASSRDRASNQPQHF. The CDR3 nucleotides read TGTGCCAGCTCGCGCGACAGAGCTAGCAATCAGCCCCAGCATTTT.

The V and J genes are TRBV18 and TRBJ1-5, with no clear D. The germline V gene encodes CDR1 KGHSH and CDR2 LQKENI. The CDR3 is 13 residues long. Between the trimmed V and J ends, which lost 4 bases and 5 bases, there was a span of 9 bases. The CDR3 loop reads CASSLLRDQPQHF. CDR3 DNA sequence: TGTGCCAGCTCACTCCTACGTGATCAGCCCCAGCATTTT.

The chain couples TRBV5-1 to TRBJ2-1; TRBD2 is a possible D gene (5 bases). Trimming removed 3 bases from V and 5 bases from J, with 9 bases in between. CDR3 length equals 13 residues. Looked up from germline, CDR1 is SGHRS and CDR2 is YFSETQ. CDR3 DNA sequence: TGCGCCAGCAGCTCGAGGGTCGACAATGAGCAGTTCTTC. Amino acids: CASSSRVDNEQFF.

This chain joins TRBV18 and TRBJ1-2, with a weak D call TRBD1 (5 bases). CDR1 KGHSH and CDR2 LQKENI come from the germline V gene. The V and J ends lost 4 bases and 4 bases respectively, with 13 bases between them. The CDR3 has 14 amino acids. CDR3 coding DNA: TGTGCCAGCTCACGGTTTACGGGGCGCTATGGCTACACCTTC. Protein sequence: CASSRFTGRYGYTF.

This clone was detected only a few times. V usage is TRBV19 and J usage is TRBJ1-2; 10 nucleotides line up with TRBD1. The V and J ends lost 1 base and 6 bases, in that order; junction bases with no gene match: 5. The CDR3 totals 15 residues. The germline V gene encodes CDR1 LNHDA and CDR2 SQIVND (reference sequence). CDR3 protein: CASSIGQGAGHGYTF. In nucleotides, the CDR3 is TGTGCCAGTAGTATAGGACAGGGGGCCGGACATGGCTACACCTTC.

This sequence joins TRBV7-3 and TRBJ2-5; D not resolved. Trimming pared 5 bases from V and 4 bases from J, leaving 11 bases between. The germline gives CDR1 SGHTA, CDR2 FQGTGA. The CDR3 totals 13 residues. CDR3 protein: CASSRSGTETQYF. CDR3 DNA: TGTGCCAGCAGCCGTAGTGGTACAGAGACCCAGTACTTC.

This sequence joins TRBV3-1 (or the pseudogene TRBV3-2) and TRBJ1-5, with D unclear. Germline loops: CDR1 LGHDT, CDR2 YNNKEL (reference sequence). The CDR3 extends over 14 amino acids. V was shortened by 1 base and J by 4 bases, with 8 bases between the two germline ends. CDR3 coding DNA: TGTGCCAGCAGCCAAGGAAGTGAGAATCAGCCCCAGCATTTT. Protein sequence: CASSQGSENQPQHF.

The V and J genes are TRBV12-3 or TRBV12-4 and TRBJ1-2; D is unclear. The CDR3 loop spans 13 amino acids. Trimming removed 3 bases at V and 2 bases at J, with 7 bases between. In nucleotides, the CDR3 is TGTGCCAGCAGTTTCATGGGAAACTATGGCTACACCTTC. It codes for CASSFMGNYGYTF.

In its sample, this clone was seen a few times. The chain couples TRBV7-8 to TRBJ2-7, with D possibly being TRBD1 or TRBD2 (5 bases each). This CDR3 comprises 14 residues. Between the trimmed V and J ends, which lost 5 bases and 3 bases, there was a span of 14 bases. The germline gives CDR1 SGHVS, CDR2 FQNEAQ. The CDR3 protein is CASSQPGPDYEQYF. The DNA for the CDR3 is TGTGCCAGCAGCCAACCGGGACCGGACTACGAGCAGTACTTC.